This TCR beta chain was sequenced during a study of shared clonotypes between healthy human individuals. All of the donors resided in Nashville, Tennessee, and each was a Caucasian adult. This clone has ten or more counts. The same CDR3 arises from other DNA sequences in this sample as well. J was trimmed by 5 bases and V by 6 bases; bases with no gene match: 8. This CDR3 has 14 amino acids. Germline V gives CDR1 MNHEY, CDR2 SMNVEV (reference sequence). Investigators spread the genomic DNA of each subset evenly over several immunoSEQ plates. Sequenced by immunoSEQ multiplex PCR; TCRdb stores in-frame clones only, minus some. The sample gives hundreds of thousands of clones, roughly 70% of which show up once; roughly 1.7% is in the top ten.

The V call is TRBV27, the J call TRBJ2-5; 8 bases fit TRBD2. The sample consisted of memory CD4+ T cells sorted from blood. Regarding subset: CD45RA-negative fraction. The TCR originated in a woman younger than 45 in good health. The CDR3 sequence: CASRGGGSVETQYF. The CDR3 DNA sequence: TGTGCCAGCAGGGGCGGGGGGTCAGTGGAGACCCAGTACTTC.